This passage covers 25 T cell receptor beta chains from one sample sequenced in a study of graft-versus-host responses after intestinal transplantation. These receptors have no known antigen. Clones were read by immunoSEQ multiplex PCR, and TCRdb kept only the in-frame ones, dropping some. The sample lists 96,000 or so clones, roughly 92% occurring once. This specimen consisted of unstimulated CD4+ T cells sorted from spleen or lymph node cells, obtained before intestinal transplant. Receptor source: a human donor who received an intestinal transplant.

The J gene is TRBJ2-1, the V gene TRBV19, with TRBD2 matching over 10 bases. J lost 4 bases, V lost 3 bases, and 24 bases had no gene match. The CDR3 has 22 amino acids. Germline CDR1 and CDR2: LNHDA and SQIVND (reference sequence). The CDR3 sequence is CASSMIARGASGSLSSYNEQFF. CDR3 in DNA: TGTGCCAGTAGTATGATTGCTAGAGGAGCTAGCGGGAGTTTAAGCTCATACAATGAGCAGTTCTTC.

The chain joins TRBV21-1 to TRBJ1-6; the D call in the table, TRBD1, was not verified against the DNA. TRBV21-1 constitutes a pseudogene. This CDR3 is 14 amino acids long. CDR3 protein: CASCSGVYNSPLHF. In nucleotides, the CDR3 is TGTGCCAGCTGCTCAGGGGTGTATAATTCACCCCTCCACTTT.

The chain links TRBV5-1 to TRBJ1-2; D possibly corresponds to TRBD1 (6 bases). Deletions cut 2 bases from V and 2 bases from J, with 10 bases between. From germline, CDR1 is SGHRS and CDR2 YFSETQ. CDR3 length: 14 amino acids. CDR3 region: CASSFGQGNYGYTF. The CDR3 coding sequence is TGCGCCAGCAGCTTCGGGCAGGGGAACTATGGCTACACCTTC.

The CDR3 nucleotides are TGTGCCAGCAGTGCTGGGTGGGGACTAGCCCCAAACAATGAGCAGTTCTTC. Translated: CASSAGWGLAPNNEQFF. The J gene is TRBJ2-1, the V gene TRBV2; 9 bases align to TRBD2. This CDR3 is 17 amino acids long. J was trimmed by 5 bases and V by 4 bases; bases with no gene match: 12. Germline V gives CDR1 SNHLY, CDR2 FYNNEI.

The V call is TRBV4-1, the J call TRBJ2-1; possible D gene TRBD2, 6 bases. Trimming cost V 1 base and J 9 bases, with 19 bases left between them. This CDR3 is 16 amino acids long. CDR1 and CDR2 (germline): MGHRA, YSYEKL. For the CDR3, the DNA is TGCGCCAGCAGCCAAGCCGGGAGCGGACGTGGAATTGAGCAGTTCTTC. Amino acid sequence: CASSQAGSGRGIEQFF.

The rearrangement joins TRBV9 to TRBJ2-1, with D perhaps TRBD2 (6 bases). There are 16 residues in the CDR3. Germline V gene lookup returns CDR1 SGDLS and CDR2 YYNGEE. V lost 0 bases and J 7 bases, leaving 17 bases between the germline ends. CDR3 sequence reads: CASSVGKLAGRNEQFF. In DNA, the CDR3 is TGTGCCAGCAGCGTAGGAAAACTAGCCGGTAGGAATGAGCAGTTCTTC.

The gene calls are TRBV18 and TRBJ1-1; D remains unclear. Trimming left V 3 bases short and J 0 bases short, with 8 bases between. Germline V gene sequence: CDR1 KGHSH, CDR2 LQKENI. This CDR3 region has 14 residues. For the CDR3, the DNA is TGTGCCAGCTCACCGGGAGGGATGAACACTGAAGCTTTCTTT. This encodes CASSPGGMNTEAFF.

The rearrangement links TRBV19 to TRBJ2-1, with 9 bases matching TRBD2. Germline values: CDR1 LNHDA, CDR2 SQIVND (reference sequence). V shed 9 bases and J 4 bases; nucleotides not matched to a gene: 7. CDR3 length: 14 residues. The CDR3 nucleotides are TGTGCCAGCACGGGGCTAGCGGGATACAATGAGCAGTTCTTC. This codes for CASTGLAGYNEQFF.

The chain uses TRBV5-8 and TRBJ2-2; D is uncertain. V lost 0 bases, J lost 8 bases, and 8 bases lay in between. The CDR3 loop spans 13 amino acids. Germline V gene lookup returns CDR1 SGHTS and CDR2 YDEGEE. The CDR3 bases are TGTGCCAGCAGCTTGGTCCCTAGGGGGGAGCTGTTTTTT. This codes for CASSLVPRGELFF.

This sequence joins TRBV19 and TRBJ2-7; 9 bases are shared with TRBD1. The germline V gene has CDR1 LNHDA and CDR2 SQIVND (reference sequence). The V gene end was trimmed by 5 bases and the J gene end by 6 bases; junction bases not matched to a gene: 5. This CDR3 comprises 13 residues. The CDR3 DNA is TGTGCCAGTAGTCCGGGACAGGGAGTCGAGCAGTACTTC. Translation: CASSPGQGVEQYF.

The V call is TRBV15, the J call TRBJ2-2; D unclear. Trimming removed 0 bases at V and 3 bases at J, with 8 bases between. The germline V gene has CDR1 LNHNV and CDR2 YYDKDF (reference sequence). This CDR3 region has 15 residues. CDR3 bases: TGTGCCACCAGCAGAGATTACCCGGACACCGGGGAGCTGTTTTTT. Its protein is CATSRDYPDTGELFF.

This chain connects TRBV7-2 to TRBJ1-3; weak D call: TRBD1 (6 bases). The V end was cut by 3 bases, the J end by 4 bases, with 19 bases between. This CDR3 contains 17 residues. The germline CDR1 and CDR2 sequences are SGHTA and FQGNSA. The CDR3 is CASSFQGLGASGNTIYF. The CDR3 DNA is TGTGCCAGCAGCTTCCAGGGGTTGGGGGCGAGCGGAAACACCATATATTTT.

The J gene is TRBJ1-2, the V gene TRBV25-1, with 8 bases aligning to TRBD1. J was trimmed by 7 bases and V by 4 bases; bases with no gene match: 14. The CDR3 loop spans 16 amino acids. Germline loops: CDR1 MGHDK, CDR2 SYGVNS. CDR3 residues: CASSGSPGQGFSGYTF. The CDR3 DNA follows: TGTGCCAGCAGTGGCTCGCCCGGACAGGGTTTTAGTGGCTACACCTTC.

The chain joins TRBV27 to TRBJ1-6; maybe TRBD1 (6 bases). CDR3 length equals 14 residues. The germline gives CDR1 MNHEY, CDR2 SMNVEV (reference sequence). The V end lost 5 bases, the J end lost 10 bases, and 15 bases lay between the germline ends. For the CDR3, the DNA is TGTGCCAGCAGTAACTCAGGGGTAGGGTCACCCCTCCACTTT. It yields the protein CASSNSGVGSPLHF.

This chain connects TRBV4-3 to TRBJ2-2; TRBD1 matches 9 bases. Germline V gives CDR1 LGHNA, CDR2 YSLEER. This CDR3 has 16 amino acids. V gave up 1 base and J gave up 4 bases; unmatched junction bases: 4. The CDR3 nucleotides are TGCGCCAGCAGCCAAGGTGGACAGGGGCCCACCGGGGAGCTGTTTTTT. It specifies CASSQGGQGPTGELFF.

The genes are TRBV19 and TRBJ2-5; 7 nucleotides agree with TRBD1. V was pared by 7 bases and J by 5 bases, with 7 bases of the junction left unmatched. The germline CDR1 and CDR2 sequences are LNHDA and SQIVND (reference sequence). The CDR3 is 13 residues long. The CDR3: CASTLTGTETQYF. CDR3 DNA: TGTGCCAGTACCTTGACAGGGACCGAGACCCAGTACTTC.

This chain links TRBV30 with TRBJ1-1, with D perhaps TRBD1 (6 bases). In germline, CDR1 is GTSNPN, CDR2 SVGIG (reference sequence). The length of the CDR3 is 12 residues. The V and J ends lost 7 bases and 6 bases respectively, with 15 bases between them. CDR3 amino acids: CAFRGFIAEAFF. For the CDR3, the DNA is TGTGCCTTCAGGGGATTTATCGCTGAAGCTTTCTTT.

This clone has only one observation. The CDR3 bases are TGTGCCAGCAGCTTAGCTGGGGGGGGGAACACTGAAGCTTTCTTT. Protein product: CASSLAGGGNTEAFF. This chain links TRBV7-9 with TRBJ1-1, with D tentatively TRBD1 (5 bases). In germline, CDR1 is SEHNR, CDR2 FQNEAQ (reference sequence). The CDR3 contains 15 residues. The V gene lost 0 bases and the J gene lost 1 base, with 9 bases spanning the gap.

The chain couples TRBV1 to TRBJ2-1; TRBD2 is taken as the D call from the table, unchecked against the DNA. TRBV1 is deemed a pseudogene. The CDR3 spans 18 residues. CDR3 DNA: TGCACCAGCAGCCACACAGGAGGTAGCGGGACTGATGGCAATGAGCAGTTCTTC. Translation: CTSSHTGGSGTDGNEQFF.

This chain uses TRBV11-2 with TRBJ2-2; 7 positions agree with TRBD1. J gave up 2 bases and V 4 bases, and 4 bases lay outside the gene matches. The germline CDR1 and CDR2 sequences are SGHAT and FQNNGV. The CDR3 is 15 amino acids. CDR3 protein: CASSYRDRNTGELFF. CDR3 DNA sequence: TGTGCCAGCAGCTACCGGGACAGAAACACCGGGGAGCTGTTTTTT.

This sequence joins TRBV12-5 and TRBJ2-2; perhaps TRBD1 as D (5 bases). CDR3 length equals 14 residues. Looked up from germline, CDR1 is LGHNT and CDR2 is FRNRAP. Trimming left V 7 bases short and J 1 base short, with 10 bases between. Here the CDR3 reads CASAAQENTGELFF. In nucleotides, the CDR3 is TGTGCTAGTGCTGCACAGGAGAACACCGGGGAGCTGTTTTTT.

This clone was picked up one time. The rearrangement uses TRBV5-6 and TRBJ1-2; 8 bases agree with TRBD1. Germline V gives CDR1 SGHDT, CDR2 YYEEEE. The trim removed 0 bases at V and 3 bases at J, leaving 7 bases unmatched. This CDR3 spans 16 amino acids. This CDR3 reads CASSLAGQGGHYGYTF. DNA for the CDR3: TGTGCCAGCAGCTTGGCTGGACAGGGAGGGCACTATGGCTACACCTTC. Full variable domain (remainder filled in from reference TRBV5-6 and TRBJ1-2): DAGVTQSPTHLIKTRGQQVTLRCSPKSGHDTVSWYQQALGQGPQFIFQYYEEEERQRGNFPDRFSGHQFPNYSSELNVNALLLGDSALYLCASSLAGQGGHYGYTFGSGTRLTVV.

This clone was observed once. The chain has TRBV4-1 and TRBJ1-2, with D possibly TRBD1 on 6 matching bases. The germline V gene encodes CDR1 MGHRA and CDR2 YSYEKL. This CDR3 is built from 13 residues. The V end was cut by 4 bases, the J end by 0 bases, with 6 bases between. CDR3 region: CASSRTANYGYTF. The CDR3 DNA follows: TGCGCCAGCAGCCGGACAGCTAACTATGGCTACACCTTC.

The chain links TRBV2 to TRBJ2-1; TRBD1 matches 9 bases. The V segment lost 5 bases and the J segment 10 bases; nucleotides outside the gene matches: 12. The CDR3 is 15 amino acids. Per germline, CDR1 SNHLY and CDR2 FYNNEI. The CDR3 nucleotides are TGTGCCAGCAGTACTACCCCCGGGACAGGGTCGGAGCAGTTCTTC. This encodes CASSTTPGTGSEQFF. Together with reference TRBV2 and TRBJ2-1, the CDR3 gives the full variable domain: EPEVTQTPSHQVTQMGQEVILRCVPISNHLYFYWYRQILGQKVEFLVSFYNNEISEKSEIFDDQFSVERPDGSNFTLKIRSTKLEDSAMYFCASSTTPGTGSEQFFGPGTRLTVL.

The rearrangement links TRBV25-1 to TRBJ1-4; 7 bases agree with TRBD1. This CDR3 has 15 amino acids. The germline V gene encodes CDR1 MGHDK and CDR2 SYGVNS. The V and J ends lost 4 bases and 8 bases, in that order; junction bases with no gene match: 10. The CDR3 nucleotides are TGTGCCAGCAGTGCCACAGGGGCGCTAAGGGAAAAACTGTTTTTT. It codes for CASSATGALREKLFF. Filled out from reference TRBV25-1 and TRBJ1-4, the complete variable domain reads EADIYQTPRYLVIGTGKKITLECSQTMGHDKMYWYQQDPGMELHLIHYSYGVNSTEKGDLSSESTVSRIRTEHFPLTLESARPSHTSQYLCASSATGALREKLFFGSGTQLSVL.